This T cell receptor beta chain was obtained from a study of cytomegalovirus exposure and HLA in healthy donors. PCR employed 60 Vbeta and 13 Jbeta primers. Clones were sequenced by immunoSEQ multiplex PCR, and TCRdb holds only the in-frame ones, with some missing. Seen here are about 150,000 clones, roughly 64% observed once, and the top ten hold 3%. The sequence was collected from a woman aged 30 to 39 in good health and CMV-seropositive. Sample: PBMCs.

The CDR3 DNA reads as TGTGCCAGTGACAGCCTACCACCCTACGAGCAGTACTTC. Its translation is CASDSLPPYEQYF. The chain has TRBV11-2 and TRBJ2-7; maybe TRBD1 (5 bases). The CDR3 is 13 amino acids. The V end was cut by 9 bases, the J end by 2 bases, with 14 bases between. Germline assignment: CDR1 SGHAT and CDR2 FQNNGV.